The entry below gives a single T cell receptor (beta chain) sequence along with its context. Antigen unknown. The second PCR ran about 6 to 12 cycles with a sample-barcoded 5' primer and J-beta primers. Researchers report that a template-switch adaptor with 12 random nucleotides tagged each cDNA molecule. TCRdb recomputed calls from the 5' RACE reads with MiXCR, one row per CDR3 protein. The sample holds hundreds of thousands of distinct CDR3 sequences, approximately 24% seen once. CDR3 size: 15 residues. The germline CDR1 and CDR2 sequences are SNHLY and FYNNEI. V lost 3 bases and J 5 bases, leaving 14 bases between the germline ends. The entry originates in a study of blood T cells in healthy people across ages. Findings of the study overall: It was the long-lived donors that had more naive CD4+ cells and higher diversity than aged donors.

These data were also filed under a second study, of T cells of mothers and their children.

The sequenced sample was blood. The clonotype was recovered from a boy between 10 and 17 years old in good health. The V call is TRBV2, the J call TRBJ1-5; D is unresolved. The CDR3 DNA follows: TGTGCCAGCAGTGAGGCGTCAGAGCTGTATCAGCCCCAGCATTTT. It is translated as CASSEASELYQPQHF.